The following is a T cell receptor (beta chain) sequence with its context. This entry comes from a study of blood T cell repertoires in COVID-19. Across the study: Sites in the United States, Italy and Spain provided acute and convalescent COVID-19 samples.

Under the authors' procedure: Researchers report that nucleated cell counts were estimated from reference gene primer amplification. The data were produced by immunoSEQ multiplex PCR, yet TCRdb's version contains in-frame clones alone and is incomplete. V and J calls and clone size are as listed in that table; D and trimming were resolved from the DNA. The sample has approximately 170,000 clones; about 89% are singletons. The sequence was obtained from a man between 65 and 85 years old with acute or convalescent COVID-19. The sequenced sample consisted of peripheral blood.

CDR3 coding DNA: TGTGCCAGCAGCCCAAATCAGCCCCAGCATTTT. Encoded protein: CASSPNQPQHF. The chain uses TRBV28 and TRBJ1-5; no reliable D call. Germline V CDR1 and CDR2: MDHEN, SYDVKM. V was pared by 6 bases and J by 4 bases, with 4 bases between. This CDR3 has 11 residues.